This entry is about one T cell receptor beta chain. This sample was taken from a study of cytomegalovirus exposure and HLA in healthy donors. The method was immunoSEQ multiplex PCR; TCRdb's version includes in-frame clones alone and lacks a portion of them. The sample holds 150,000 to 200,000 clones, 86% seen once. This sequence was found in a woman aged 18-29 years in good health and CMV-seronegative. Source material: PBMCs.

CDR3: CASSRSGGADTQYF. The CDR3, as DNA: TGCGCCAGCAGCCGTAGCGGGGGGGCAGATACGCAGTATTTT. The chain uses TRBV5-1 and TRBJ2-3; 11 bases are a match to TRBD2. V gave up 4 bases and J gave up 4 bases; unmatched junction bases: 2. Germline CDR1 SGHRS, CDR2 YFSETQ. The CDR3 is 14 amino acids.